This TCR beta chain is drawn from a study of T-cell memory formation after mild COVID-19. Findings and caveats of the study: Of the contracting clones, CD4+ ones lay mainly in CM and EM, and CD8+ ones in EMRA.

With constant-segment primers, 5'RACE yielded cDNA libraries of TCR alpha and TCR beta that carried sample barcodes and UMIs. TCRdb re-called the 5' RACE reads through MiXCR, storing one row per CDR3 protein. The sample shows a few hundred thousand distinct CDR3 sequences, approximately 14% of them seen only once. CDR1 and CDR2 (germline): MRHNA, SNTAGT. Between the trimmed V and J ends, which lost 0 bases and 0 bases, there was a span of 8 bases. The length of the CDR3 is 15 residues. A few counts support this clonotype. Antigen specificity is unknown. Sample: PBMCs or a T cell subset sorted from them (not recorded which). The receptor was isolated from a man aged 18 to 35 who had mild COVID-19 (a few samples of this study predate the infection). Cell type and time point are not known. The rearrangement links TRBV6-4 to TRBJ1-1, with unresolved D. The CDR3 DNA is TGTGCCAGCAGTGACTCTATAGAAATGAACACTGAAGCTTTCTTT. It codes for CASSDSIEMNTEAFF.